The 25 T cell receptor beta chains below were found in one sample sequenced in a study of Ad26.COV2.S vaccination and SARS-CoV-2 variants (dated by TCRdb to the early 2020s). The library was made by the immunoSEQ multiplex PCR assay. This is the immuneACCESS table as TCRdb keeps it, with only in-frame sequences that have V and J called. A part of the clones is gone; compared with another copy, unresolved V genes explain less than half, and the rest is unexplained. Across this sample there are roughly 380,000 clones, with roughly 87% seen only once. The ten largest account for about 3.4% of the sample. What the treatment or condition label conveys for this sample: around 19 received Ad26.COV2.S at low or high dose, single or two shots; about 5 received placebo; per-sample allocation not given. Repertoires of vaccine and placebo recipients were sequenced from samples taken on day 63 after the first injection.

The sequenced sample was peripheral blood, obtained in a trial of Ad26.COV2.S vaccine versus placebo. These receptors all stem from a person aged 18 to 65 who received the Ad26.COV2.S COVID-19 vaccine or a placebo.

This clone has more than one count but fewer than ten. This rearrangement joins TRBV29-1 to TRBJ1-1; D remains ambiguous. Trimming cost V 5 bases and J 2 bases, with 9 bases left between them. CDR3 length equals 12 residues. Germline V lookup: CDR1 SQVTM, CDR2 ANQGSEA. CDR3 in amino acids: CSVTPGNTEAFF. CDR3 sequence (DNA): TGCAGCGTTACCCCAGGTAACACTGAAGCTTTCTTT.

The chain has TRBV5-1 and TRBJ1-1; D not resolved. The V and J ends lost 4 bases and 0 bases respectively, with 16 bases between them. This CDR3 region has 16 residues. From germline, CDR1 is SGHRS and CDR2 YFSETQ. In DNA form, the CDR3 reads TGCGCCAGCAGCCCACGGTCGCACGGCCTGAACACTGAAGCTTTCTTT. This codes for CASSPRSHGLNTEAFF.

Here the CDR3 reads CASSPTPQAAYEQYF. DNA of the CDR3: TGTGCCAGCAGTCCTACCCCCCAGGCAGCCTACGAGCAGTACTTC. The chain recombines TRBV6-5 with TRBJ2-7; no reliable D call. This CDR3 contains 15 residues. Trimming took off 5 bases at V and 2 bases at J, with 16 bases between the two ends. The germline CDR1 and CDR2 sequences are MNHEY and SVGAGI.

This chain connects TRBV5-1 to TRBJ1-4; possibly TRBD1 for D (5 bases). The ends were cut back, 4 bases at V and 5 bases at J, with 12 bases in the middle. CDR1 is SGHRS, CDR2 YFSETQ, per germline. The CDR3 loop spans 14 amino acids. CDR3 amino acids: CASSGGRGNEKLFF. CDR3 DNA: TGCGCCAGCAGCGGGGGACGTGGAAATGAAAAACTGTTTTTT.

This clone was observed a few times. This sequence joins TRBV19 and TRBJ1-5, with TRBD1 as a possible D gene (5 bases). The CDR3 sequence is 14 residues long. CDR1 and CDR2 from the germline V gene are LNHDA and SQIVND (reference sequence). V lost 4 bases and J 0 bases, leaving 7 bases between the germline ends. The CDR3 protein is CASSKGHSNQPQHF. CDR3 bases: TGTGCCAGTAGTAAGGGGCATAGCAATCAGCCCCAGCATTTT.

J is TRBJ1-1 and V is TRBV10-3, with D possibly TRBD1 on 5 matching bases. Trimming pared 6 bases from V and 1 base from J, leaving 9 bases between. Germline V gene data show CDR1 as ENHRY and CDR2 as SYGVKD. The CDR3 contains 13 residues. The CDR3 sequence is CAIRRQGNTEAFF. The DNA for the CDR3 is TGTGCCATCAGGCGGCAGGGGAACACTGAAGCTTTCTTT.

The chain employs TRBV28 and TRBJ2-7; 7 bases fit TRBD1. CDR1 is MDHEN and CDR2 is SYDVKM in the germline V gene. The trim removed 4 bases at V and 0 bases at J, leaving 15 bases unmatched. CDR3 length: 18 residues. For the CDR3, the DNA is TGTGCCAGCAGTTATCCAGACAGGGTCCCCTCGAGCTCCTACGAGCAGTACTTC. Translated, it gives CASSYPDRVPSSSYEQYF.

The genes are TRBV30 and TRBJ2-4; D possibly matches TRBD1 or TRBD2 (6 bases each). This CDR3 contains 13 residues. CDR1 and CDR2 from the germline V gene are GTSNPN and SVGIG (reference sequence). Trimming removed 2 bases at V and 6 bases at J, with 11 bases between. DNA of the CDR3: TGTGCCTGGAGTAAAGGGGGAGGAAACATTCAGTACTTC. Translation gives CAWSKGGGNIQYF.

The V call is TRBV4-3, the J call TRBJ1-1, with D maybe TRBD1 (5 bases). CDR3 length: 14 residues. The V end was cut by 1 base, the J end by 5 bases, with 11 bases between. Germline lookup yields CDR1 LGHNA and CDR2 YSLEER. The CDR3, as DNA: TGCGCCAGCAGCCAAGGTAGAGCAGGGACTGAAGCTTTCTTT. This encodes CASSQGRAGTEAFF.

The chain is built from TRBV7-9 and TRBJ2-5; 8 positions match TRBD2. The CDR3 runs 15 residues. CDR1 and CDR2 (germline): SEHNR, FQNEAQ (reference sequence). The trim removed 5 bases at V and 5 bases at J, leaving 10 bases unmatched. CDR3: CASSPLSGAVETQYF. The CDR3, as DNA: TGTGCCAGCAGCCCTCTTAGCGGGGCGGTGGAGACCCAGTACTTC.

The gene calls are TRBV18 and TRBJ2-3, with TRBD1 matching 9 bases. The CDR3 has 13 amino acids. V shed 3 bases and J 9 bases; nucleotides not matched to a gene: 4. Germline V CDR1 and CDR2: KGHSH, LQKENI. The chain's CDR3 is CASSPGQGMTQYF. The CDR3 DNA reads TGTGCCAGCTCACCGGGACAGGGCATGACGCAGTATTTT.

This rearrangement joins TRBV18 to TRBJ2-3; 10 bases align to TRBD2. Per the germline V gene, CDR1 is KGHSH and CDR2 is LQKENI. The J segment lost 4 bases and the V segment lost 2 bases, leaving 3 bases of the junction unmatched. The CDR3 contains 15 residues. CDR3 protein: CASSPSGGAPDTQYF. DNA for the CDR3: TGTGCCAGCTCACCAAGCGGGGGGGCCCCAGATACGCAGTATTTT.

The rearrangement uses TRBV9 and TRBJ2-7, with 8 bases fitting TRBD1. The CDR3 spans 19 residues. CDR1 SGDLS and CDR2 YYNGEE come from the germline V gene. V shed 3 bases and J 2 bases; nucleotides not matched to a gene: 19. CDR3 sequence: CASSGWQGAAPQSTYEQYF. The CDR3 nucleotides are TGTGCCAGCAGCGGCTGGCAGGGGGCCGCACCTCAAAGCACCTACGAGCAGTACTTC.

The CDR3 DNA sequence: TGCAGCGTTGTGATGTCTGCTGGGAAGAGTACTGGAAACACCATATATTTT. As protein: CSVVMSAGKSTGNTIYF. This chain connects TRBV29-1 to TRBJ1-3; D remains unclear. V was trimmed by 4 bases and J by 2 bases, leaving 21 bases between them. The CDR3 covers 17 residues. Looked up from germline, CDR1 is SQVTM and CDR2 is ANQGSEA.

The V and J genes are TRBV7-3 and TRBJ1-1; D is uncertain. V lost 1 base, J lost 8 bases, and 11 bases lay in between. The CDR3 extends over 13 amino acids. Germline V lookup: CDR1 SGHTA, CDR2 FQGTGA. CDR3 sequence (DNA): TGTGCCAGCAGCTTAAATGCGGACTTCGAAGCTTTCTTT. It encodes CASSLNADFEAFF.

The genes are TRBV4-2 and TRBJ1-2; unclear D gene. The V end lost 0 bases, the J end lost 0 bases, and 5 bases lay between the germline ends. The CDR3 is 14 amino acids. CDR1 is LGHNA, CDR2 YNFKEQ, per germline. CDR3 region: CASSQDRSNYGYTF. CDR3 in DNA: TGTGCCAGCAGCCAAGATCGTTCTAACTATGGCTACACCTTC.

The V gene is TRBV15, the J gene TRBJ1-1; D is unclear. V lost 8 bases, J lost 0 bases, and 10 bases lay in between. CDR3 length equals 13 residues. Germline assignment: CDR1 LNHNV and CDR2 YYDKDF (reference sequence). CDR3 nucleotide sequence: TGTGCCACCTCTTACGGACTGAACACTGAAGCTTTCTTT. It specifies CATSYGLNTEAFF.

The V and J genes are TRBV5-1 and TRBJ2-2; 14 bases fit TRBD2. Germline V gives CDR1 SGHRS, CDR2 YFSETQ. The length of the CDR3 is 18 residues. V gave up 0 bases and J gave up 6 bases; unmatched junction bases: 7. CDR3 DNA sequence: TGCGCCAGCAGCTTGGCCGGGACTAGCGGGGGTTCATCCGGGGAGCTGTTTTTT. Translating it yields CASSLAGTSGGSSGELFF.

This clone was seen only a few times. The rearrangement uses TRBV5-1 and TRBJ1-1; D unresolved. Germline CDR1 reads SGHRS; CDR2 reads YFSETQ. The CDR3 loop spans 13 amino acids. Trimming shortened V by 0 bases and J by 3 bases, and 6 bases separated the two germline ends. CDR3 sequence reads: CASSLDGHTEAFF. The CDR3 DNA is TGCGCCAGCAGCTTGGACGGACACACTGAAGCTTTCTTT. The full variable domain, completed using reference TRBV5-1 and TRBJ1-1, is KAGVTQTPRYLIKTRGQQVTLSCSPISGHRSVSWYQQTPGQGLQFLFEYFSETQRNKGNFPGRFSGRQFSNSRSEMNVSTLELGDSALYLCASSLDGHTEAFFGQGTRLTVV.

Only a few counts were recorded for this clone. The chain combines TRBV4-1 with TRBJ2-5, with D tentatively TRBD1 (6 bases). The V end lost 4 bases, the J end lost 3 bases, and 12 bases lay between the germline ends. The CDR3 runs to 14 residues. Germline V gives CDR1 MGHRA, CDR2 YSYEKL. CDR3 protein: CASSLTTGKETQYF. DNA of the CDR3: TGCGCCAGCAGCCTTACTACAGGGAAAGAGACCCAGTACTTC.

The V call is TRBV6-5, the J call TRBJ2-2; TRBD1 might be the D (5 bases). The CDR3 covers 15 residues. Trimming cost V 0 bases and J 3 bases, with 8 bases left between them. Germline V gives CDR1 MNHEY, CDR2 SVGAGI. CDR3 bases: TGTGCCAGCAGTTACTCTGGGGCGGACACCGGGGAGCTGTTTTTT. Translating gives CASSYSGADTGELFF.

This clone was seen a few times. This sequence joins TRBV19 and TRBJ1-1, with D possibly matching TRBD1 (6 bases). Looked up from germline, CDR1 is LNHDA and CDR2 is SQIVND (reference sequence). The CDR3 runs 12 residues. V lost 6 bases, J lost 3 bases, and 8 bases lay in between. DNA of the CDR3: TGTGCCAGTAGGGAGGGGGACACTGAAGCTTTCTTT. It specifies CASREGDTEAFF. Complete variable domain (other parts from reference TRBV19 and TRBJ1-1): DGGITQSPKYLFRKEGQNVTLSCEQNLNHDAMYWYRQDPGQGLRLIYYSQIVNDFQKGDIAEGYSVSREKKESFPLTVTSAQKNPTAFYLCASREGDTEAFFGQGTRLTVV.

The rearrangement links TRBV27 to TRBJ1-2; unclear D gene. Trimming took 4 bases from V and 6 from J, leaving 12 bases between them. The CDR3 length is 13 residues. The germline gives CDR1 MNHEY, CDR2 SMNVEV (reference sequence). The DNA for the CDR3 is TGTGCCAGCAGTTCAGCGGGCTCAAATGGCTACACCTTC. Translating it yields CASSSAGSNGYTF.

This rearrangement joins TRBV9 to TRBJ2-7; 10 bases are shared with TRBD1. The V gene's germline CDR1 is SGDLS and CDR2 YYNGEE. Unmatched junction bases numbered 12, after V lost 4 bases and J lost 2 bases. There are 17 residues in the CDR3. This CDR3 reads CASSPGTGVVGPYEQYF. The CDR3 DNA is TGTGCCAGCAGCCCAGGGACAGGGGTCGTCGGTCCCTACGAGCAGTACTTC. The full variable domain, completed using reference TRBV9 and TRBJ2-7, is DSGVTQTPKHLITATGQRVTLRCSPRSGDLSVYWYQQSLDQGLQFLIQYYNGEERAKGNILERFSAQQFPDLHSELNLSSLELGDSALYFCASSPGTGVVGPYEQYFGPGTRLTVT.

Regarding this clone: The same CDR3 is also encoded by other DNA sequences in this sample. J is TRBJ1-1 and V is TRBV6-5; D gene uncertain. The CDR3 spans 12 residues. Per germline, CDR1 MNHEY and CDR2 SVGAGI. V lost 7 bases and J lost 0, with 6 bases in between. This CDR3 reads CASTLMNTEAFF. The CDR3 DNA reads TGTGCCAGCACATTAATGAACACTGAAGCTTTCTTT.